These 19 T cell receptor beta chains originate from one sample sequenced in a study of cytomegalovirus exposure and HLA in healthy donors (dated by TCRdb to about 2017). Preparation of the library involved the immunoSEQ multiplex PCR assay. For the multiplex PCR, a mixture combining 60 forward primers for TCR Vbeta segments and 13 reverse primers for TCR Jbeta segments was used. TCRdb retrieved this table from immuneACCESS and kept in-frame rearrangements only. Not all clones are present; in checked studies, unresolved V genes account for under half, and no reason is known for the remainder. Within this sample are about 130,000 clones, with about 80% of them counted one time only. The ten top clones hold over 2% of the sample. The specimen sequenced was PBMCs. The receptors were sampled from a young man in good health and CMV-seronegative.

This sequence joins TRBV28 and TRBJ1-2; 7 nucleotides align to TRBD1. This CDR3 contains 13 residues. V was pared by 5 bases and J by 4 bases, with 4 bases of the junction left unmatched. The V gene's germline CDR1 is MDHEN and CDR2 SYDVKM. This CDR3 is CASSPGQTYGYTF. The CDR3 nucleotides read TGTGCCAGCAGTCCGGGACAGACCTATGGCTACACCTTC.

The chain uses TRBV19 and TRBJ2-2; 8 positions agree with TRBD2. From germline, CDR1 is LNHDA and CDR2 SQIVND (reference sequence). The CDR3 length is 14 residues. Losses at the gene ends were 7 bases for V and 1 base for J; bases not matched to a gene: 2. Here the CDR3 reads CASKGLENTGELFF. CDR3 sequence (DNA): TGTGCCAGTAAGGGACTAGAGAACACCGGGGAGCTGTTTTTT.

The chain carries TRBV9 and TRBJ2-3; a possible D gene is TRBD2 (5 bases). The V gene lost 3 bases and the J gene lost 8 bases, with 13 bases spanning the gap. Looked up from germline, CDR1 is SGDLS and CDR2 is YYNGEE. The CDR3 length is 13 residues. CDR3 region: CASSEASRGTQYF. The CDR3 DNA is TGTGCCAGCAGCGAGGCCTCCCGGGGTACGCAGTATTTT.

V gene TRBV18 combines with J gene TRBJ2-7, with 11 bases that match TRBD2. The CDR3 spans 16 residues. J was trimmed by 3 bases and V by 3 bases; bases with no gene match: 7. The germline gives CDR1 KGHSH, CDR2 LQKENI. CDR3 residues: CASSPLAGGQFYEQYF. In nucleotides, the CDR3 is TGTGCCAGCTCACCTCTAGCGGGAGGTCAATTCTACGAGCAGTACTTC.

The chain has TRBV7-9 and TRBJ1-4; TRBD1 agrees at 11 bases. The CDR3 covers 15 residues. Germline values: CDR1 SEHNR, CDR2 FQNEAQ (reference sequence). The V segment lost 4 bases and the J segment 7 bases; nucleotides outside the gene matches: 5. CDR3 region: CASSSQDRGREKLFF. The CDR3 DNA is TGTGCCAGCAGCTCCCAGGACAGGGGGCGTGAAAAACTGTTTTTT.

This clone has only a few counts. The chain uses TRBV7-9 and TRBJ2-6; maybe TRBD2 (6 bases). CDR3 size: 19 residues. Germline V lookup: CDR1 SEHNR, CDR2 FQNEAQ (reference sequence). V lost 5 bases, J lost 0 bases, and 20 bases lay in between. CDR3 nucleotides: TGTGCCAGCAGCCCCCCGGGAATCGCGGGGTCCTCTGGGGCCAACGTCCTGACTTTC. This translates into CASSPPGIAGSSGANVLTF.

This chain connects TRBV10-3 to TRBJ2-7; weak D call: TRBD2 (7 bases). CDR1 ENHRY and CDR2 SYGVKD come from the germline V gene. CDR3 size: 13 residues. Trimming cost V 7 bases and J 2 bases, with 12 bases left between them. The CDR3 DNA reads TGTGCCATCACTAGGGAGGGGGCCTACGAGCAGTACTTC. This translates into CAITREGAYEQYF.

This clone occurred many times. The chain couples TRBV29-1 to TRBJ2-7; no clear D gene. V gave up 4 bases and J gave up 0 bases, with 10 bases separating them. CDR1 and CDR2 from the germline V gene are SQVTM and ANQGSEA. This CDR3 contains 13 residues. The CDR3 DNA is TGCAGCGTTGGACCGGGTGTCTCCTACGAGCAGTACTTC. It codes for CSVGPGVSYEQYF.

The CDR3 bases are TGTGCCAGCAGTAGGCGGACTAGCGGCTACGAGCAGTACTTC. Amino acid sequence: CASSRRTSGYEQYF. This chain joins TRBV6-7 and TRBJ2-7, with TRBD2 identical over 10 bases. TRBV6-7 is known as an ORF, though its function is uncertain. The CDR3 length is 14 residues. With 5 bases clipped from V and 3 bases from J, the junction kept 4 bases outside the gene matches.

The J gene is TRBJ1-5, the V gene TRBV29-1; the D gene is possibly TRBD1 (6 bases). This CDR3 contains 15 residues. CDR1 SQVTM and CDR2 ANQGSEA come from the germline V gene. V lost 4 bases to trimming and J lost 0 bases, with 13 bases between them. CDR3 coding DNA: TGCAGCGTTGGACAGGATTTATATAGCAATCAGCCCCAGCATTTT. Translating it yields CSVGQDLYSNQPQHF.

This chain connects TRBV11-2 to TRBJ1-2; possible D gene TRBD1, 5 bases. CDR1 is SGHAT, CDR2 FQNNGV, per germline. Trimming removed 4 bases from V and 7 bases from J, with 13 bases in between. This CDR3 spans 13 amino acids. The CDR3 is CASSSGHDGGYTF. DNA for the CDR3: TGTGCCAGCAGCTCCGGACACGATGGTGGCTACACCTTC.

The chain links TRBV7-2 to TRBJ2-1, with D maybe TRBD2 (6 bases). The CDR3 is 14 amino acids. V dropped 1 base and J dropped 10 bases, with 14 bases sitting between them. Germline CDR1 and CDR2: SGHTA and FQGNSA. The CDR3 loop is CASSLGGTPREQFF. DNA for the CDR3: TGTGCCAGCAGCTTAGGAGGGACTCCAAGGGAGCAGTTCTTC.

This clone was seen just once. This chain links TRBV27 with TRBJ2-1, with 7 bases aligning to TRBD2. The CDR3 is made up of 16 amino acids. Germline V CDR1 and CDR2: MNHEY, SMNVEV (reference sequence). The ends lost 1 base at V and 5 bases at J; junction bases unmatched: 8. CDR3 sequence (DNA): TGTGCCAGCAGTTTATTTAAACTAGCGAGAAACAATGAGCAGTTCTTC. Translated: CASSLFKLARNNEQFF.

J is TRBJ2-3 and V is TRBV11-3; D is uncertain. Germline CDR1 SGHNT, CDR2 YENEEA. The CDR3 runs to 13 residues. Deletions cut 0 bases from V and 5 bases from J, with 6 bases between. Written as DNA, the CDR3 is TGTGCCAGCAGCTTAGATACGGGAGATACGCAGTATTTT. This gives the protein CASSLDTGDTQYF.

V is TRBV5-1 and J is TRBJ2-7; 9 bases map to TRBD1. Germline V gene lookup returns CDR1 SGHRS and CDR2 YFSETQ. The ends lost 4 bases at V and 3 bases at J; junction bases unmatched: 5. This CDR3 has 14 residues. In nucleotides, the CDR3 is TGCGCCAGCAGCCCGGGACAGGGCCTCTACGAGCAGTACTTC. It translates to CASSPGQGLYEQYF.

A note on this clone: The germline gene is not matched at one end of the junction; a read error may be the cause. The V and J genes are TRBV6-1 and TRBJ1-2, with unresolved D. In germline, CDR1 is MNHNS, CDR2 SASEGT. This CDR3 has 15 residues. The DNA of the CDR3 is TGTGCCAGCAGTAAAGCCTCTAACTCAGGCTATGGCTACACCTTC. Protein: CASSKASNSGYGYTF.

The J gene is TRBJ2-1, the V gene TRBV27, with no clear D. This CDR3 is 14 amino acids long. Trimming shortened V by 6 bases and J by 1 base, and 10 bases separated the two germline ends. CDR1 is MNHEY and CDR2 is SMNVEV in the germline V gene (reference sequence). The CDR3 loop reads CASSASRSYNEQFF. The CDR3 nucleotides read TGTGCCAGCAGCGCTAGTCGTTCCTACAATGAGCAGTTCTTC.

V is TRBV2 and J is TRBJ1-5; TRBD1 is a possible D gene (6 bases). The CDR3 totals 15 residues. V lost 5 bases and J 1 base, leaving 12 bases between the germline ends. Germline assignment: CDR1 SNHLY and CDR2 FYNNEI. CDR3 coding DNA: TGTGCCAGCAGTACTAGACAGGCGAGCAATCAGCCCCAGCATTTT. Amino acid sequence: CASSTRQASNQPQHF.

The gene calls are TRBV4-1 and TRBJ1-5, with TRBD1 identical over 7 bases. CDR3 size: 17 residues. Germline CDR1 is MGHRA and CDR2 is YSYEKL. Trimming removed 0 bases from V and 5 bases from J; junction bases left unmatched: 10. In nucleotides, the CDR3 is TGCGCCAGCAGCCAAGATCTAGAGAGACAGGGCCATCAGCCCCAGCATTTT. It encodes CASSQDLERQGHQPQHF.